What follows is one T cell receptor (beta chain) and its context. Antigen: not known. With 6 bases clipped from V and 15 bases from J, the junction kept 8 bases outside the gene matches. The CDR3 spans 13 residues. This entry comes from a study of regulatory T cells in long-lasting Graves disease. Library construction for TCR beta used iRepertoire HTBI primers and Arm-PCR of CDR3 regions. A single record per CDR3 protein comes from TCRdb applying MiXCR to the multiplex PCR reads. The table has roughly 500,000 distinct CDR3 sequences, about 14% seen once. General study points: Persistent disease was associated with favored TRBV28 usage and with favored use of TRBJ1-2 and TRBJ2-5. Newly diagnosed patients shared 850 to 1,000 public clonotypes; persistent patients shared a few thousand.

As for time point: newly diagnosed GD, antithyroid drugs for less than 3 months. Researchers made the TCR library from RNA that was extracted from PBMCs. The same specimen was also included in a second study, on T cells in Graves' hyperthyroidism and ophthalmopathy. That study adds: The HTBI primer set served for first-round RT-PCR of the TCR CDR3. The blood repertoire included most of the expanded thyroid clonotypes above 0.001.

The sequencing used peripheral blood mononuclear cells (PBMCs), collected at new diagnosis, from a patient treated with antithyroid drugs. The TCR comes from a man in his thirties or forties with Graves disease. This chain joins TRBV12-3 or TRBV12-4 and TRBJ2-1; 13 bases are shared with TRBD2. The CDR3 here is CASSLGLAGLTFF. The CDR3 bases are TGTGCCAGCAGCTTGGGACTAGCGGGACTAACGTTCTTC.